Listed here are 27 T cell receptor beta chains from one sample, sequenced in a study of T cells in Graves' hyperthyroidism and ophthalmopathy (dated by TCRdb to about 2019). Libraries were constructed by multiplex PCR. Sequencing was performed on an Illumina HiSeq 2000. Amplification of TCR beta CDR3 regions was carried out from RNA transcripts. The TCR CDR3 was subjected to a first round of RT-PCR using the HTBI primer set and the Qiagen OneStep RT-PCR kit. TCRdb reprocessed the public reads (quality trimming at Q25 with fastp, clone calling with MiXCR) and kept in-frame beta chains. Every entry covers one CDR3 protein and lists the most common genes and DNA from its rows. Counted in this sample were hundreds of thousands of distinct CDR3 sequences; about 20% of them appeared once. Roughly a third of the sample is in the top ten clones. Input material: blood. The receptors here all came from a man in his thirties or forties with Graves' ophthalmopathy.

The chain carries TRBV10-3 and TRBJ2-7, with D possibly being TRBD1 or TRBD2 (6 bases each). Per the germline V gene, CDR1 is ENHRY and CDR2 is SYGVKD. V shed 7 bases and J shed 6 bases, with 25 bases lying between them. The CDR3 has 16 amino acids. Here the CDR3 DNA reads TGTGCCATCAACTCCCCTGGGGGGCAGGAGCGTTCCGAGCAGTACTTC. Amino acids: CAINSPGGQERSEQYF.

This clonotype was seen many times. The rearrangement links TRBV6-1 to TRBJ1-1; no firm D call. This CDR3 has 12 residues. Germline CDR1 and CDR2: MNHNS and SASEGT. With 5 bases removed from V and 7 bases from J, the gap between germline ends came to 11 bases. The CDR3: CASSFYRGEAFF. The DNA of the CDR3 is TGTGCCAGCAGTTTCTACCGGGGTGAAGCTTTCTTT.

In the case of this clonotype: A read error is likely, as this CDR3 ends without the conserved phenylalanine or tryptophan. The CDR3 sequence is CASSLAGTGLAGVAETQYL. CDR3 DNA sequence: TGTGCCAGCAGTCTCGCCGGGACAGGCCTAGCGGGAGTCGCAGAGACCCAGTACCTC. The chain couples TRBV27 to TRBJ2-5; 10 nucleotides align to TRBD2. This CDR3 has 19 amino acids. Unmatched junction bases numbered 19, after V lost 5 bases and J lost 4 bases. Per germline, CDR1 MNHEY and CDR2 SMNVEV (reference sequence).

J is TRBJ1-1 and V is TRBV5-1, with a weak D call TRBD1 (6 bases). CDR1 and CDR2 from the germline V gene are SGHRS and YFSETQ. The length of the CDR3 is 15 residues. V was pared by 5 bases and J by 1 base, with 15 bases between. CDR3 nucleotide sequence: TGCGCCAGCAGGAGGACAGCAGGATCGAACACTGAAGCTTTCTTT. This codes for CASRRTAGSNTEAFF.

The V call is TRBV27, the J call TRBJ2-3; no clear D. Germline assignment: CDR1 MNHEY and CDR2 SMNVEV (reference sequence). With 7 bases removed from V and 5 bases from J, the gap between germline ends came to 7 bases. The CDR3 runs 11 residues. The CDR3 DNA sequence: TGTGCCAGCACGGGCGGAGATACGCAGTATTTT. Translating it yields CASTGGDTQYF.

Turning to this clonotype: This CDR3 is missing its conserved last phenylalanine or tryptophan, likely due to a read error. CDR3 sequence: CASSSPRQGNTEAFL. DNA of the CDR3: TGTGCCAGCAGCTCCCCTCGACAGGGGAACACTGAAGCTTTCCTT. The chain couples TRBV7-3 to TRBJ1-1; TRBD1 agrees at 7 bases. Per germline, CDR1 SGHTA and CDR2 FQGTGA. The trim removed 4 bases at V and 1 base at J, leaving 6 bases unmatched. CDR3 length equals 15 residues.

As concerns this clonotype: An end of the junction differs from the germline gene, which may be a read error. The chain combines TRBV2 with TRBJ1-5; 12 bases align to TRBD1. Germline V CDR1 and CDR2: SNHLY, FYNNEI. The CDR3 is made up of 16 amino acids. This CDR3 is CTSGLPGQGANQPQHF. The CDR3, as DNA: TGTACCAGCGGGCTACCGGGACAGGGGGCGAATCAGCCCCAGCATTTT.

The V call is TRBV24-1, the J call TRBJ2-2; D is possibly TRBD2 (5 bases). The length of the CDR3 is 15 residues. Germline V lookup: CDR1 KGHDR, CDR2 SFDVKD. V shed 3 bases and J shed 1 base, with 8 bases lying between them. The CDR3 spells CATSDKEGNTGELFF. Here the CDR3 DNA reads TGTGCCACCAGTGATAAAGAGGGGAACACCGGGGAGCTGTTTTTT.

This clonotype was seen only a few times. The chain is built from TRBV4-1 and TRBJ2-1; 11 nucleotides align to TRBD2. The V gene end was trimmed by 1 base and the J gene end by 4 bases; junction bases not matched to a gene: 9. Germline-derived CDR1 and CDR2 are MGHRA and YSYEKL. The CDR3 has 18 residues. The CDR3 DNA reads TGCGCCAGCAGCCAAGCTAGGGCTAGCGGGAGGACTTACAATGAGCAGTTCTTC. This translates into CASSQARASGRTYNEQFF.

V gene TRBV2 combines with J gene TRBJ2-2; tentatively, D is TRBD2 (5 bases). CDR1 SNHLY and CDR2 FYNNEI come from the germline V gene. The CDR3 is 14 residues long. V lost 7 bases to trimming and J lost 0 bases, with 9 bases between them. The CDR3 coding sequence is TGTGCCAGCATCTGGACTCCGAACACCGGGGAGCTGTTTTTT. This encodes CASIWTPNTGELFF.

Written as DNA, the CDR3 is TGTGCCAGCAGAGGGACAGGGAACTCTGGGGCCAACGTCCTGACTTTC. Its protein is CASRGTGNSGANVLTF. The chain joins TRBV3-1 to TRBJ2-6; 9 nucleotides align to TRBD1. J gave up 0 bases and V 6 bases, and 3 bases lay outside the gene matches. In germline, CDR1 is LGHDT, CDR2 YNNKEL (reference sequence). This CDR3 comprises 16 residues. Together with reference TRBV3-1 and TRBJ2-6, the CDR3 gives the full variable domain: DTAVSQTPKYLVTQMGNDKSIKCEQNLGHDTMYWYKQDSKKFLKIMFSYNNKELIINETVPNRFSPKSPDKAHLNLHINSLELGDSAVYFCASRGTGNSGANVLTFGAGSRLTVL.

The chain carries TRBV27 and TRBJ2-5; no clear D gene. This CDR3 comprises 16 residues. Germline CDR1 reads MNHEY; CDR2 reads SMNVEV (reference sequence). The V and J ends lost 5 bases and 2 bases respectively, with 18 bases between them. The CDR3 DNA reads as TGTGCCAGCAGTCCAATTGGCGTACACGATCAAGAGACCCAGTACTTC. This sequence encodes CASSPIGVHDQETQYF.

The rearrangement uses TRBV24-1 and TRBJ2-3; TRBD2 aligns across 14 bases. This CDR3 spans 17 amino acids. Germline V gene lookup returns CDR1 KGHDR and CDR2 SFDVKD. Trimming at V came to 7 bases and at J to 2 bases, leaving 7 bases not matched to a gene. This CDR3 is CATSFPGLAGDTDTQYF. The CDR3, as DNA: TGTGCCACCAGCTTCCCGGGACTAGCGGGAGACACAGATACGCAGTATTTT.

The V call is TRBV28, the J call TRBJ1-4; D is perhaps TRBD1 (5 bases). CDR1 is MDHEN and CDR2 is SYDVKM in the germline V gene. V lost 0 bases and J lost 4, with 9 bases in between. The CDR3 has 15 amino acids. The CDR3 nucleotides read TGTGCCAGCAGTTTATGGGGGCAGATTAATGAAAAACTGTTTTTT. It translates to CASSLWGQINEKLFF.

This chain uses TRBV4-3 with TRBJ2-5; the D gene is possibly TRBD2 (6 bases). The CDR3 has 14 amino acids. V was shortened by 0 bases and J by 4 bases, with 9 bases between the two germline ends. Germline CDR1 reads LGHNA; CDR2 reads YSLEER. For the CDR3, the DNA is TGCGCCAGCAGCCAAGAGGGGGGTAGAGAGACCCAGTACTTC. It translates to CASSQEGGRETQYF.

This clonotype turned up a few times. The chain links TRBV7-9 to TRBJ2-1; D is undetermined. This CDR3 has 18 residues. Per the germline V gene, CDR1 is SEHNR and CDR2 is FQNEAQ (reference sequence). V lost 0 bases to trimming and J lost 7 bases, with 22 bases between them. This chain's CDR3 is CASSLALGRRTRVNEQFF. As DNA, the CDR3 is TGTGCCAGCAGCTTAGCGCTCGGCAGGCGTACCAGAGTTAATGAGCAGTTCTTC.

This clonotype was found a few times. V gene TRBV5-6 combines with J gene TRBJ1-3; no firm D call. Trimming pared 3 bases from V and 0 bases from J, leaving 16 bases between. Germline V gene sequence: CDR1 SGHDT, CDR2 YYEEEE. The CDR3 runs to 17 residues. The CDR3 bases are TGTGCCAGCAGCTCCCAGGCCCAGACCTTCTCTGGAAACACCATATATTTT. Its translation: CASSSQAQTFSGNTIYF.

This clonotype was recorded many times. The rearrangement joins TRBV10-3 to TRBJ2-5; 9 bases are shared with TRBD2. Trimming removed 0 bases from V and 0 bases from J; junction bases left unmatched: 5. The CDR3 is made up of 17 amino acids. The germline CDR1 and CDR2 sequences are ENHRY and SYGVKD. CDR3 residues: CAISESGAGGYQETQYF. For the CDR3, the DNA is TGTGCCATCAGTGAGTCGGGAGCGGGAGGTTACCAAGAGACCCAGTACTTC.

V is TRBV7-2 and J is TRBJ2-7; 11 bases are a match to TRBD2. The CDR3 contains 18 residues. Germline lookup yields CDR1 SGHTA and CDR2 FQGNSA. V dropped 0 bases and J dropped 1; count of bases not matched to a gene: 8. This CDR3 is CASSLALGLAAPSYEQYF. DNA of the CDR3: TGTGCCAGCAGCTTAGCCCTGGGACTAGCGGCGCCTTCCTACGAGCAGTACTTC.

About this clonotype itself: This may come from a read error, since a much larger clone is one base off. The final CDR3 position lacks the conserved phenylalanine or tryptophan, pointing to a likely read error. V gene TRBV5-1 combines with J gene TRBJ2-7; D might be TRBD1 (5 bases). Deletions cut 2 bases from V and 1 base from J, with 10 bases between. The germline CDR1 and CDR2 sequences are SGHRS and YFSETQ. This CDR3 has 14 residues. CDR3 protein: CASSFTGRSYEQYL. For the CDR3, the DNA is TGCGCCAGCAGCTTCACAGGACGGTCCTACGAGCAGTACCTC.

The genes are TRBV27 and TRBJ1-6, with 10 bases that match TRBD1. There are 17 residues in the CDR3. The V and J ends lost 4 bases and 6 bases, in that order; junction bases with no gene match: 9. From germline, CDR1 is MNHEY and CDR2 SMNVEV (reference sequence). The CDR3 loop reads CASSSRTGGMTNSPLHF. The CDR3 nucleotides are TGTGCCAGCAGTTCCCGGACAGGGGGTATGACTAATTCACCCCTCCACTTT.

The V call is TRBV20-1, the J call TRBJ2-7; D is perhaps TRBD1 (5 bases). Trimming took 0 bases from V and 0 from J, leaving 9 bases between them. Germline V gene sequence: CDR1 DFQATT, CDR2 SNEGSKA (reference sequence). This CDR3 region has 14 residues. DNA for the CDR3: TGCAGTGCTAGAGACCGACAGAGCTCCTACGAGCAGTACTTC. Translating it yields CSARDRQSSYEQYF.

This chain uses TRBV30 with TRBJ2-1; 8 bases map to TRBD1. CDR3 length: 16 amino acids. V shed 4 bases and J 4 bases; nucleotides not matched to a gene: 12. Germline CDR1 reads GTSNPN; CDR2 reads SVGIG (reference sequence). This CDR3 is CAWKRQGPAGYNEQFF. CDR3 DNA sequence: TGTGCCTGGAAAAGACAGGGGCCGGCGGGGTACAATGAGCAGTTCTTC.

This clonotype was seen a handful of times. The chain joins TRBV18 to TRBJ2-7; TRBD1 matches at 7 bases. V was clipped by 2 bases and J by 7 bases; unmatched bases: 11. Germline loops: CDR1 KGHSH, CDR2 LQKENI. This CDR3 is 15 amino acids long. CDR3 sequence: CASSPGRGPVKEQYF. DNA for the CDR3: TGTGCCAGCTCACCAGGTAGGGGGCCAGTGAAAGAGCAGTACTTC.

V and J are TRBV9 and TRBJ2-7, with 9 positions matching TRBD2. Germline V lookup: CDR1 SGDLS, CDR2 YYNGEE. The CDR3 has 16 amino acids. V shed 0 bases and J 5 bases; nucleotides not matched to a gene: 9. The CDR3 bases are TGTGCCAGCAGCGTAGGAACTAGCGGGTCAGCTAACGAGCAGTACTTC. As protein: CASSVGTSGSANEQYF. Full variable domain (remainder filled in from reference TRBV9 and TRBJ2-7): DSGVTQTPKHLITATGQRVTLRCSPRSGDLSVYWYQQSLDQGLQFLIQYYNGEERAKGNILERFSAQQFPDLHSELNLSSLELGDSALYFCASSVGTSGSANEQYFGPGTRLTVT.

This clonotype was seen at least ten times. The chain combines TRBV11-2 with TRBJ1-4, with a possible D match to TRBD1 (5 bases). The CDR3 contains 14 residues. The germline V gene has CDR1 SGHAT and CDR2 FQNNGV. V lost 5 bases and J 11 bases, leaving 18 bases between the germline ends. CDR3 sequence (DNA): TGTGCCAGCAGCATACCGGGACCCTCTGTTAAACTGTTTTTT. The encoded protein is CASSIPGPSVKLFF. The full variable domain, rest sourced from reference TRBV11-2 and TRBJ1-4, is EAGVAQSPRYKIIEKRQSVAFWCNPISGHATLYWYQQILGQGPKLLIQFQNNGVVDDSQLPKDRFSAERLKGVDSTLKIQPAKLEDSAVYLCASSIPGPSVKLFFGSGTQLSVL.

This clonotype was picked up a small number of times. The chain links TRBV20-1 to TRBJ2-3; TRBD1 is a possible D gene (5 bases). The CDR3 length is 13 residues. Germline CDR1 is DFQATT and CDR2 is SNEGSKA (reference sequence). V lost 0 bases and J lost 8, with 12 bases in between. CDR3 DNA sequence: TGCAGTGCTAGAGATCAGGGTTCCGGTACGCAGTATTTT. The encoded protein is CSARDQGSGTQYF.